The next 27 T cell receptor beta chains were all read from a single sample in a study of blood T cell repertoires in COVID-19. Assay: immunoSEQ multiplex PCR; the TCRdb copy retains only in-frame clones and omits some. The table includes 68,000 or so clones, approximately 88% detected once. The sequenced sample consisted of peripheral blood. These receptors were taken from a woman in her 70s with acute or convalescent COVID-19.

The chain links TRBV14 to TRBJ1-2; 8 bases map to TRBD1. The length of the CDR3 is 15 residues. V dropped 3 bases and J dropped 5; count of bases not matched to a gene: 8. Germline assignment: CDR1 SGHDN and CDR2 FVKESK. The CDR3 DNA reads TGTGCCAGCAGCCAGGCCGGGACAGGCCGTTATGGCTACACCTTC. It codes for CASSQAGTGRYGYTF.

The CDR3 nucleotides are TGCGCCAGCAGCCCCAGAGGGGGAGAGAGGGAGCAGTACTTC. Protein: CASSPRGGEREQYF. The chain couples TRBV5-1 to TRBJ2-7; D may be TRBD1 (6 bases). Trimming removed 4 bases from V and 7 bases from J, with 18 bases in between. The germline V gene has CDR1 SGHRS and CDR2 YFSETQ. The CDR3 covers 14 residues.

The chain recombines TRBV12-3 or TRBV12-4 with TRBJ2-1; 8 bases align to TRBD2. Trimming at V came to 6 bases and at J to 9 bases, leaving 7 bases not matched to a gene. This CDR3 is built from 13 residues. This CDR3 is CASSSGLAPEQFF. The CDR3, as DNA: TGTGCCAGCAGCTCAGGACTAGCCCCTGAGCAGTTCTTC.

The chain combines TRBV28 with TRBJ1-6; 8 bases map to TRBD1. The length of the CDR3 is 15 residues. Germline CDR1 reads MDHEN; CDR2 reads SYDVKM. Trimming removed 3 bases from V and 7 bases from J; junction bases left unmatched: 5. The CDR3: CASSFTSGGNSPLHF. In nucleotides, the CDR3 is TGTGCCAGCAGTTTTACGTCAGGGGGCAATTCACCCCTCCACTTT.

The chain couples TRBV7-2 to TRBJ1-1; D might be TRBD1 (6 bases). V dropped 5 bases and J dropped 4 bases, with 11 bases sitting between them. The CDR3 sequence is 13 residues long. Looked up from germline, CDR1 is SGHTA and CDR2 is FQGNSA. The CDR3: CASSKQGSTEAFF. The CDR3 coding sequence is TGTGCCAGCAGCAAACAGGGTTCCACTGAAGCTTTCTTT. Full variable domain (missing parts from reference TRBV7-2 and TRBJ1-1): GAGVSQSPSNKVTEKGKDVELRCDPISGHTALYWYRQSLGQGLEFLIYFQGNSAPDKSGLPSDRFSAERTGGSVSTLTIQRTQQEDSAVYLCASSKQGSTEAFFGQGTRLTVV.

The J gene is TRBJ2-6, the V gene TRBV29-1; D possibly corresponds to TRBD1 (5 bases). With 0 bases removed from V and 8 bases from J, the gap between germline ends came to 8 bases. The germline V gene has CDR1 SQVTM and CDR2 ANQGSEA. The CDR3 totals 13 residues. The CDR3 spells CSVEDQGPNVLTF. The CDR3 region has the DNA TGCAGCGTTGAAGATCAGGGTCCCAACGTCCTGACTTTC.

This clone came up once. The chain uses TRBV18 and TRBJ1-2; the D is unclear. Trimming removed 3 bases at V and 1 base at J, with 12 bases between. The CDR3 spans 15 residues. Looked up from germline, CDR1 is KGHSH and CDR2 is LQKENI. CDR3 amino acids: CASSPGLEINYGYTF. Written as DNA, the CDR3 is TGTGCCAGCTCACCCGGCCTGGAGATTAACTATGGCTACACCTTC.

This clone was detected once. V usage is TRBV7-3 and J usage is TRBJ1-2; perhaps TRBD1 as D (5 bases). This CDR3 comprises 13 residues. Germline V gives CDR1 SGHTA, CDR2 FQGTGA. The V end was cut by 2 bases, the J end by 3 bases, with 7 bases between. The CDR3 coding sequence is TGTGCCAGCAGCTTAGGGGCGGACTATGGCTACACCTTC. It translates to CASSLGADYGYTF. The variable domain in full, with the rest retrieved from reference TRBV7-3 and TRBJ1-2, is GAGVSQTPSNKVTEKGKYVELRCDPISGHTALYWYRQSLGQGPEFLIYFQGTGAADDSGLPNDRFFAVRPEGSVSTLKIQRTERGDSAVYLCASSLGADYGYTFGSGTRLTVV.

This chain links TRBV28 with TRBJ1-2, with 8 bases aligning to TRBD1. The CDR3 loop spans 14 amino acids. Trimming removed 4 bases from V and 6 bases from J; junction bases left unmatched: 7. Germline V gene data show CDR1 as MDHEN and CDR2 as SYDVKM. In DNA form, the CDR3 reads TGTGCCAGCAGTTCTGGACAGGGACCCAATGGCTACACCTTC. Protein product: CASSSGQGPNGYTF.

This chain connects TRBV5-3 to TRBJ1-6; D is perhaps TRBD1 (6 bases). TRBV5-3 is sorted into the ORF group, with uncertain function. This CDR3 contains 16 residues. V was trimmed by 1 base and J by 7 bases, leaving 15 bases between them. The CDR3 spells CARSLCWGRSNSPLHF. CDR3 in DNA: TGTGCCAGAAGCTTGTGCTGGGGGCGAAGCAATTCACCCCTCCACTTT.

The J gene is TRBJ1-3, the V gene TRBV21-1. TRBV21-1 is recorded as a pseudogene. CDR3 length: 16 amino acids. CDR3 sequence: CASTGRVVHSGNTIYF. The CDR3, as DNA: TGTGCCAGCACCGGGAGGGTGGTCCACTCTGGAAACACCATATATTTT.

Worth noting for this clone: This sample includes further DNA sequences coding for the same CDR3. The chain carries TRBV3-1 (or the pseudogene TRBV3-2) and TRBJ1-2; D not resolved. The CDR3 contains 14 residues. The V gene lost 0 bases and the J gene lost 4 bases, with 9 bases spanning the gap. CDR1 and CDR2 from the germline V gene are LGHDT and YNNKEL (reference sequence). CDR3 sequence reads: CASSQDLAGYGYTF. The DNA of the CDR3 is TGTGCCAGCAGCCAAGATTTGGCAGGCTATGGCTACACCTTC.

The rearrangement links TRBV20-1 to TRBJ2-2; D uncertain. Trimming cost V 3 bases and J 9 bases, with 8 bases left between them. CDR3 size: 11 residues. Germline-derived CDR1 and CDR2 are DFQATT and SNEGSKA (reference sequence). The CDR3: CSARRQRELFF. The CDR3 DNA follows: TGCAGTGCTAGGAGGCAGCGGGAGCTGTTTTTT.

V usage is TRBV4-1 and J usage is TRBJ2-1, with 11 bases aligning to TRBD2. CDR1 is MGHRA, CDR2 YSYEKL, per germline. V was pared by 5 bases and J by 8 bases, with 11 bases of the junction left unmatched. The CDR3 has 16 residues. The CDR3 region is CASSFGLAGSGDEQFF. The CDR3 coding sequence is TGCGCCAGCAGCTTTGGACTAGCGGGTTCGGGAGATGAGCAGTTCTTC.

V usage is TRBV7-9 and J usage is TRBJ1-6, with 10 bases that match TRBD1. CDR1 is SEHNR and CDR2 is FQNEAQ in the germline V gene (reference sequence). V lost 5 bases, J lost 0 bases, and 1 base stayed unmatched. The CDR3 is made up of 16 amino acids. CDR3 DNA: TGTGCCAGCAGCCGGACAGGGGGCTCCTATAATTCACCCCTCCACTTT. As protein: CASSRTGGSYNSPLHF. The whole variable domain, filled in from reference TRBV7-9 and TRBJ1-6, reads DTGVSQNPRHKITKRGQNVTFRCDPISEHNRLYWYRQTLGQGPEFLTYFQNEAQLEKSRLLSDRFSAERPKGSFSTLEIQRTEQGDSAMYLCASSRTGGSYNSPLHFGNGTRLTVT.

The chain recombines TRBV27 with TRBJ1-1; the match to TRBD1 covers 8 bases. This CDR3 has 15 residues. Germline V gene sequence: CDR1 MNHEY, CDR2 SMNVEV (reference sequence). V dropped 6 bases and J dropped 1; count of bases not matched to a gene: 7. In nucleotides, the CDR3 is TGTGCCAGCAGGCCTGGGACAGGCCGGAACACTGAAGCTTTCTTT. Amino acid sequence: CASRPGTGRNTEAFF.

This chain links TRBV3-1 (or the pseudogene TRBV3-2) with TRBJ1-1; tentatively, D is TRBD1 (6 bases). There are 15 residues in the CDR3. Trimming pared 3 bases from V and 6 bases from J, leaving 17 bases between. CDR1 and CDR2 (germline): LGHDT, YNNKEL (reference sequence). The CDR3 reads CASSQGVGGQAEAFF. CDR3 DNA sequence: TGTGCCAGCAGCCAGGGGGTCGGGGGGCAGGCTGAAGCTTTCTTT.

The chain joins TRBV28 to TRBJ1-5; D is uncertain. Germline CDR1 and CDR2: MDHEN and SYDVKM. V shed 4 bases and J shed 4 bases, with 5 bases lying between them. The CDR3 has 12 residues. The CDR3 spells CASSSNNQPQHF. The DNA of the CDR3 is TGTGCCAGCAGTTCCAATAATCAGCCCCAGCATTTT. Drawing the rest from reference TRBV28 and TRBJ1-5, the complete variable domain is DVKVTQSSRYLVKRTGEKVFLECVQDMDHENMFWYRQDPGLGLRLIYFSYDVKMKEKGDIPEGYSVSREKKERFSLILESASTNQTSMYLCASSSNNQPQHFGDGTRLSIL.

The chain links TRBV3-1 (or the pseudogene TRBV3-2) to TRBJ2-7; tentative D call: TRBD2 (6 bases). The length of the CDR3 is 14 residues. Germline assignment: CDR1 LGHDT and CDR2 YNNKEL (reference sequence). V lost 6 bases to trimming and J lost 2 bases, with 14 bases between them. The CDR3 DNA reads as TGTGCCAGCAGTCGCGGGGCAGTAACCTACGAGCAGTACTTC. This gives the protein CASSRGAVTYEQYF.

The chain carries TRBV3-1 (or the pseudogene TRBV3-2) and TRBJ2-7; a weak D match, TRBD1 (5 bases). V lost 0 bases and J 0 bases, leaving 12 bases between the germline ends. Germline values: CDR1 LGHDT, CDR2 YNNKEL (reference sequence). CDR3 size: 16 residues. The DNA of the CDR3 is TGTGCCAGCAGCCAAGAAGGACATAGGATCTCCTACGAGCAGTACTTC. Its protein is CASSQEGHRISYEQYF.

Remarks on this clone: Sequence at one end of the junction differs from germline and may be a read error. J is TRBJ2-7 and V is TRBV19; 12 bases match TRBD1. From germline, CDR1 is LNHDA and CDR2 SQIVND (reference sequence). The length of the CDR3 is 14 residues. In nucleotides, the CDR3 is TGTGCCAGCAGTATAGGGACAGGGGGCAACGAGCAGTACTTC. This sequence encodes CASSIGTGGNEQYF.

Written as DNA, the CDR3 is TGTGCCAGCAGCGGATTCAACAGGGAAAATGAGCAGTTCTTC. This sequence encodes CASSGFNRENEQFF. J is TRBJ2-1 and V is TRBV9, with D possibly TRBD1 on 6 matching bases. The CDR3 has 14 amino acids. V shed 3 bases and J shed 7 bases, with 14 bases lying between them. Germline assignment: CDR1 SGDLS and CDR2 YYNGEE.

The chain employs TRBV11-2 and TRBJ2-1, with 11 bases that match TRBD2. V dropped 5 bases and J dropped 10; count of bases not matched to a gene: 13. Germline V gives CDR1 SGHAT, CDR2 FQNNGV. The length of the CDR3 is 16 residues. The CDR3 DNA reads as TGTGCCAGCAGCCCCACCAGACTAGCGGGGATAGGAGAGCAGTTCTTC. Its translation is CASSPTRLAGIGEQFF.

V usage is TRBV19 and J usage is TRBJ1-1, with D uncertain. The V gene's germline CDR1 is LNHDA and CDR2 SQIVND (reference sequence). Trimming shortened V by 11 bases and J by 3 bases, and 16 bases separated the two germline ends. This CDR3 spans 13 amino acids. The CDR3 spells CAASAYGDTEAFF. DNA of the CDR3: TGTGCCGCGTCAGCATACGGGGACACTGAAGCTTTCTTT.

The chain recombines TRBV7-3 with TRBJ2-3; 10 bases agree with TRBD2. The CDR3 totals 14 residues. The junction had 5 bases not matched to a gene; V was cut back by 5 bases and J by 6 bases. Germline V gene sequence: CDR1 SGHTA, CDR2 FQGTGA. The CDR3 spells CASSPSGGVDTQYF. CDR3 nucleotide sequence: TGTGCCAGCAGCCCGAGCGGGGGGGTTGATACGCAGTATTTT.

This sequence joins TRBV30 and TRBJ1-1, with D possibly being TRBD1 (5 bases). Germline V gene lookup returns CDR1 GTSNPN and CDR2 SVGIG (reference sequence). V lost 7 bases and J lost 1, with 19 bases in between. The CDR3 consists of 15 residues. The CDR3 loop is CAYTLVGGGNTEAFF. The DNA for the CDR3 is TGTGCCTACACACTAGTCGGGGGGGGGAACACTGAAGCTTTCTTT.

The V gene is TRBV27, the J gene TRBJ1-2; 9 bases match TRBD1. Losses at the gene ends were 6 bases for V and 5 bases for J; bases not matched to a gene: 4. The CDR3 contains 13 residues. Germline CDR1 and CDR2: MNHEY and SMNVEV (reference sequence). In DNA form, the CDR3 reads TGTGCCAGCAGGAGACAGGGGGGGTATGGCTACACCTTC. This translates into CASRRQGGYGYTF.